This TCR beta chain emerged from a study of identical twins. Concerning this clonotype: What it binds is not known.

Study-level findings and limits: Weaker excess twin sharing was seen among beta out-of-frame sequences.

TCRdb reprocessed the 5' RACE reads with MiXCR, giving one entry per CDR3 protein. The data show about 530,000 distinct CDR3 sequences, with 13% to 15% seen just once and around 0.4% held by the top ten. The CDR3 runs 15 residues. Germline V gene data show CDR1 as MGHRA and CDR2 as YSYEKL. V lost 4 bases, J lost 4 bases, and 16 bases lay in between. The same specimen was also included in a second study, on yellow fever vaccine responses in identical twins.

The TCR originated in a woman aged 18-29 years in good health. Input material: CD4+ T cells sorted from blood. The V gene is TRBV4-1, the J gene TRBJ1-2; unclear D gene. The CDR3 is CASSPESNFGYGYTF. The CDR3 region has the DNA TGCGCCAGCAGCCCAGAAAGCAATTTCGGCTATGGCTACACCTTC.